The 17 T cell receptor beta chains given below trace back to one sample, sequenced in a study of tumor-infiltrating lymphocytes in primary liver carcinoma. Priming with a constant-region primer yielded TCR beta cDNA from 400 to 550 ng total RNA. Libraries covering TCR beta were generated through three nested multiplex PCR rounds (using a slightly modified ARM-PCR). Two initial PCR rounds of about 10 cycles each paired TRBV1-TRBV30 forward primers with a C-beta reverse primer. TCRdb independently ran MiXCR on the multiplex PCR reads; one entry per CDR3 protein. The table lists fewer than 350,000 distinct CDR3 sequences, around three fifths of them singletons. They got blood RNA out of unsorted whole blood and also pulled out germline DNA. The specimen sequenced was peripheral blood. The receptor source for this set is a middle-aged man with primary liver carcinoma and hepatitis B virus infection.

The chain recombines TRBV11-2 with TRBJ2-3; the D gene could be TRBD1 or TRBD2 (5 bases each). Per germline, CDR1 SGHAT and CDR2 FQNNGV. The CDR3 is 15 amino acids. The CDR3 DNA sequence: TGTATCAACAGCTTAGGGACGGGGAGAGGAGATACGCAGTATTTT. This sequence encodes CINSLGTGRGDTQYF. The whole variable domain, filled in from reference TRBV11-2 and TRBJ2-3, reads EAGVAQSPRYKIIEKRQSVAFWCNPISGHATLYWYQQILGQGPKLLIQFQNNGVVDDSQLPKDRFSAERLKGVDSTLKIQPAKLEDSAVYLCINSLGTGRGDTQYFGPGTRLTVL.

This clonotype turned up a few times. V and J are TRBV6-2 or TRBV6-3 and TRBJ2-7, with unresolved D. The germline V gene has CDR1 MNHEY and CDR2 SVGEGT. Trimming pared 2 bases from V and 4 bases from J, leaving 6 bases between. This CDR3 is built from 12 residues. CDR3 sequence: CASSYTFYEQYF. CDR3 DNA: TGTGCCAGCAGTTACACCTTTTACGAGCAGTACTTC.

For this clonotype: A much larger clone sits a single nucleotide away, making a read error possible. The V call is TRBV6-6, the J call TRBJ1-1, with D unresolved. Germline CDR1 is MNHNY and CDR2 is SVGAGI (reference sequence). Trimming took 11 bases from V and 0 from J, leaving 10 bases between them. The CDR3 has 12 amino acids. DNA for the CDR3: TGTGCCGGCTTCGGGATGAACACTGAAGCTTTCTTT. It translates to CAGFGMNTEAFF.

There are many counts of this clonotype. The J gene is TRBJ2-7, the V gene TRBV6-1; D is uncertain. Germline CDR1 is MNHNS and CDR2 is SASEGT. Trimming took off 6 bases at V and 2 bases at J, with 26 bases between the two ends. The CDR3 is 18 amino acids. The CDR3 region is CASSISRVNSRTTYEQYF. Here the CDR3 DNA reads TGTGCCAGCAGCATTTCCAGAGTAAACTCAAGAACCACCTACGAGCAGTACTTC.

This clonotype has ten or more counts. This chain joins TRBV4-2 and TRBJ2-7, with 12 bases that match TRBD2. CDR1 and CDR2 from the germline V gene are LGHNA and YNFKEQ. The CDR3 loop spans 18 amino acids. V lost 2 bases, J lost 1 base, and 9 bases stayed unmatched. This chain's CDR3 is CASSQYGLAGIGSYEQYF. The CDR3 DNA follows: TGTGCCAGCAGCCAATACGGACTAGCGGGAATCGGGTCCTACGAGCAGTACTTC.

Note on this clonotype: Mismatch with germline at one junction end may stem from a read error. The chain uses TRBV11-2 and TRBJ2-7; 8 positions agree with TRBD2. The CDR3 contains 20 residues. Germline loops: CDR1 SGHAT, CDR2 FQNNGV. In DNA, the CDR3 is TGTGCCAGCAGTTCCAGGACTGGCGGGAGGATGCGAGCGGGATCCTACGAACAGTACTTC. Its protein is CASSSRTGGRMRAGSYEQYF.

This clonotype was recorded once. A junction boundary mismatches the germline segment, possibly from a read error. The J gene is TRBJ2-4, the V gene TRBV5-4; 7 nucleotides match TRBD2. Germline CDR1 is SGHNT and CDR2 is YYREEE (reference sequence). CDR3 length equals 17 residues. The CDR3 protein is CASSSQDFRLAKTIQYF. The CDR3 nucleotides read TGTGCCAGCAGCTCTCAGGACTTTAGACTAGCCAAAACCATTCAGTACTTC.

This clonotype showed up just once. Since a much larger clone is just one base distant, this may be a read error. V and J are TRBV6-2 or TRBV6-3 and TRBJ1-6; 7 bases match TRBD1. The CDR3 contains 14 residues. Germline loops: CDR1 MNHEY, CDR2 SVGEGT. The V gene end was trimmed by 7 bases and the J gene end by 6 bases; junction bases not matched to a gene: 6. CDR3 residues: CASIRDSLNSPLHF. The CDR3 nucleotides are TGTGCCAGCATCCGGGACAGCCTTAATTCACCCCTCCACTTT.

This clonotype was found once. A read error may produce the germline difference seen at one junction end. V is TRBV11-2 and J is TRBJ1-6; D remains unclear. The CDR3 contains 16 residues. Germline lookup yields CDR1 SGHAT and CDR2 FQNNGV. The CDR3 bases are TGTGTCAGCAGCTTCACCATATGGAACTATAATTCACCCCTCCACTTT. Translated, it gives CVSSFTIWNYNSPLHF.

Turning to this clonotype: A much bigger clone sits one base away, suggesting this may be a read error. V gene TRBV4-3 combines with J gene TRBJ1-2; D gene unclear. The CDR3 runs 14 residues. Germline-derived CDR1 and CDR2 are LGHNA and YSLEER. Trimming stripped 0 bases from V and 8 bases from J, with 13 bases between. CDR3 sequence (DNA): TGCGCCAGCAGCCAAGATCTAAGGTTGGGGGGCTACACCTTC. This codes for CASSQDLRLGGYTF.

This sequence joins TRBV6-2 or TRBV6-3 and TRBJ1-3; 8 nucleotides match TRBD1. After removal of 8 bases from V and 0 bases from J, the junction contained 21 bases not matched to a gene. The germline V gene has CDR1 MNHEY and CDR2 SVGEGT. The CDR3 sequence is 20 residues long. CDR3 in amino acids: CASGNPTGAHNGGSGNTIYF. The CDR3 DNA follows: TGTGCCAGCGGAAACCCGACAGGGGCGCACAACGGGGGCTCTGGAAACACCATATATTTT.

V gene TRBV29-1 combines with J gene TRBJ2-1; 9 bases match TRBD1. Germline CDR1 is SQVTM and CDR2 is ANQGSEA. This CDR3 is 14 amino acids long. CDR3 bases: TGCAACATACAGGGGGCGTGGGAGCTAAATGAGCAGTTCTTC. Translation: CNIQGAWELNEQFF.

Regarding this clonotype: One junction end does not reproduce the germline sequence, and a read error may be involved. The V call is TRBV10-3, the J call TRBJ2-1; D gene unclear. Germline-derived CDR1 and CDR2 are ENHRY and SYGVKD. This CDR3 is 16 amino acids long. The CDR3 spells CAISVNRAKGYNGQFF. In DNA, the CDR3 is TGTGCCATCTCAGTGAATAGGGCAAAAGGATACAATGGGCAGTTCTTC.

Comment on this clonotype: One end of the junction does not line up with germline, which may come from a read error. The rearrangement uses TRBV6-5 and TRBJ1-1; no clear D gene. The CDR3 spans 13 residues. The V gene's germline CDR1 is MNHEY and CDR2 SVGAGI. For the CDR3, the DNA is TGTGCCAGTAGCAGTCAGTTCAACACTGAAGCTGTCTTT. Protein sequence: CASSSQFNTEAVF.

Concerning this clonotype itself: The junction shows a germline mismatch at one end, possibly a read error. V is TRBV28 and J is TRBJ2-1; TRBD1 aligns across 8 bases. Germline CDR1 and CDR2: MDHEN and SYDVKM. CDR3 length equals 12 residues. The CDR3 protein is CASCFRQGEQFF. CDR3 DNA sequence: TGTGCCAGCTGTTTCCGACAGGGGGAGCAGTTCTTC. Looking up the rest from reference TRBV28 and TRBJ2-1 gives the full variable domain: DVKVTQSSRYLVKRTGEKVFLECVQDMDHENMFWYRQDPGLGLRLIYFSYDVKMKEKGDIPEGYSVSREKKERFSLILESASTNQTSMYLCASCFRQGEQFFGPGTRLTVL.

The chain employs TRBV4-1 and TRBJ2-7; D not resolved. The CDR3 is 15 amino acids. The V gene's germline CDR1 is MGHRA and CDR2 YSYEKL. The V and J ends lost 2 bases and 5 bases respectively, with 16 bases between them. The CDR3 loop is CASSQQQQTFDEQYF. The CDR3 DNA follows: TGCGCCAGCAGCCAACAGCAACAGACCTTTGACGAGCAGTACTTC.

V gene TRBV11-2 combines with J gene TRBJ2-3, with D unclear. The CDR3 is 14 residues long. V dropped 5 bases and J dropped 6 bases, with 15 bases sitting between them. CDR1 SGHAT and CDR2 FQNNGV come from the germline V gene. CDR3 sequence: CASSPTGTTDTQYF. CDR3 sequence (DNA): TGTGCCAGCAGCCCCACCGGCACCACGGATACGCAGTATTTT.